The 10 T cell receptor beta chains listed next were all sequenced from one sample in a study of control samples from healthy donors and cancer patients. Clones were read by immunoSEQ multiplex PCR, and TCRdb kept only the in-frame ones, dropping some. The table shows 150,000 to 200,000 clones, with 90% occurring only once. Sequenced sample: blood. These receptors were obtained from a woman between 45 and 65 years old in good health.

This chain joins TRBV10-3 and TRBJ2-7, with D tentatively TRBD2 (6 bases). Deletions cut 2 bases from V and 7 bases from J, with 18 bases between. From germline, CDR1 is ENHRY and CDR2 SYGVKD. The CDR3 extends over 15 amino acids. The DNA for the CDR3 is TGTGCCATCAGTGAGCGGAGGGAGCTCGTCGGGGAGCAGTACTTC. Translating it yields CAISERRELVGEQYF.

The chain uses TRBV7-9 and TRBJ1-5; D uncertain. The CDR3 length is 13 residues. The V end lost 0 bases, the J end lost 4 bases, and 4 bases lay between the germline ends. The germline V gene has CDR1 SEHNR and CDR2 FQNEAQ (reference sequence). This chain's CDR3 is CASSLAQNQPQHF. CDR3 in DNA: TGTGCCAGCAGCTTAGCACAGAATCAGCCCCAGCATTTT.

This chain joins TRBV15 and TRBJ1-1, with a tentative D call TRBD1 (5 bases). Deletions cut 5 bases from V and 2 bases from J, with 15 bases between. The CDR3 loop spans 15 amino acids. CDR1 is LNHNV, CDR2 YYDKDF, per germline (reference sequence). In DNA, the CDR3 is TGTGCCACCAGCGATCCGGGACGGATAAACACTGAAGCTTTCTTT. Encoded protein: CATSDPGRINTEAFF.

The chain uses TRBV29-1 and TRBJ1-5, with 9 positions matching TRBD1. CDR3 length equals 12 residues. Germline CDR1 SQVTM, CDR2 ANQGSEA. After removal of 6 bases from V and 10 bases from J, the junction contained 7 bases not matched to a gene. The CDR3 bases are TGCAGCGTCCGACAGGGGGGGCAACCCCAGCATTTT. Its translation is CSVRQGGQPQHF. Filled out from reference TRBV29-1 and TRBJ1-5, the complete variable domain reads SAVISQKPSRDICQRGTSLTIQCQVDSQVTMMFWYRQQPGQSLTLIATANQGSEATYESGFVIDKFPISRPNLTFSTLTVSNMSPEDSSIYLCSVRQGGQPQHFGDGTRLSIL.

A few counts support this clone. V gene TRBV3-1 (or the pseudogene TRBV3-2) combines with J gene TRBJ1-5, with D perhaps TRBD1 (5 bases). The CDR3 runs to 15 residues. Germline CDR1 is LGHDT and CDR2 is YNNKEL (reference sequence). The V end lost 0 bases, the J end lost 7 bases, and 13 bases lay between the germline ends. CDR3 DNA: TGTGCCAGCAGCCAAGATCGGTGGGGGGGACAGCCCCAGCATTTT. This sequence encodes CASSQDRWGGQPQHF.

The chain combines TRBV6-1 with TRBJ1-2; D perhaps matches TRBD1 (5 bases). This CDR3 is 14 amino acids long. Germline CDR1 is MNHNS and CDR2 is SASEGT. V dropped 1 base and J dropped 4 bases, with 10 bases sitting between them. The CDR3: CASSEGGRTYGYTF. The CDR3 region has the DNA TGTGCCAGCAGTGAAGGGGGACGGACCTATGGCTACACCTTC.

V usage is TRBV5-1 and J usage is TRBJ2-7; D is unresolved. In germline, CDR1 is SGHRS, CDR2 YFSETQ. The CDR3 runs to 14 residues. Between the trimmed V and J ends, which lost 2 bases and 0 bases, there was a span of 9 bases. In DNA form, the CDR3 reads TGCGCCAGCAGCTTTGAAGGGAACTCCTACGAGCAGTACTTC. This codes for CASSFEGNSYEQYF. The variable domain in full, with the rest retrieved from reference TRBV5-1 and TRBJ2-7, is KAGVTQTPRYLIKTRGQQVTLSCSPISGHRSVSWYQQTPGQGLQFLFEYFSETQRNKGNFPGRFSGRQFSNSRSEMNVSTLELGDSALYLCASSFEGNSYEQYFGPGTRLTVT.

The chain has TRBV9 and TRBJ2-3; D possibly corresponds to TRBD1 (5 bases). The CDR3 extends over 12 amino acids. Deletions cut 2 bases from V and 9 bases from J, with 10 bases between. Germline V CDR1 and CDR2: SGDLS, YYNGEE. The CDR3 DNA is TGTGCCAGCAGCGTTCAGGGTAACACGCAGTATTTT. As protein: CASSVQGNTQYF.

The V call is TRBV28, the J call TRBJ1-4, with D perhaps TRBD1 (6 bases). CDR3 length equals 15 residues. Germline CDR1 MDHEN, CDR2 SYDVKM. With 4 bases removed from V and 5 bases from J, the gap between germline ends came to 14 bases. CDR3 sequence: CASSWLDRPNEKLFF. As DNA, the CDR3 is TGTGCCAGCAGTTGGCTCGACAGGCCCAATGAAAAACTGTTTTTT.

This chain links TRBV19 with TRBJ1-2, with TRBD1 as a possible D gene (6 bases). Germline V gives CDR1 LNHDA, CDR2 SQIVND (reference sequence). The CDR3 runs to 15 residues. Trimming pared 5 bases from V and 4 bases from J, leaving 17 bases between. CDR3 amino acids: CASSPQAGDPYGYTF. CDR3 sequence (DNA): TGTGCCAGTAGTCCCCAGGCAGGGGACCCCTATGGCTACACCTTC.